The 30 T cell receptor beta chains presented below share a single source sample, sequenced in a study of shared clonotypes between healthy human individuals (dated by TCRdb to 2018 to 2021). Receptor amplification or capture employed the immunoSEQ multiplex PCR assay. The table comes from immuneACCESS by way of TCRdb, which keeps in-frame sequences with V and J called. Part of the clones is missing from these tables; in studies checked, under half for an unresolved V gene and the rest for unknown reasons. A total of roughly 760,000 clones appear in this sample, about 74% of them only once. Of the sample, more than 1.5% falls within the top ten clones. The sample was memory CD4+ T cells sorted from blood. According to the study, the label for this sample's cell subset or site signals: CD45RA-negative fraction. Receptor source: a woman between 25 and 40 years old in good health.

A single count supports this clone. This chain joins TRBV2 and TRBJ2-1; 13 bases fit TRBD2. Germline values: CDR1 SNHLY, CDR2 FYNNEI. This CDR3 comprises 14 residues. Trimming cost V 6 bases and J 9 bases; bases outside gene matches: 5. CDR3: CASRGTSGIGEQFF. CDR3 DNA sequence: TGTGCCAGCAGGGGGACTAGCGGGATTGGTGAGCAGTTCTTC.

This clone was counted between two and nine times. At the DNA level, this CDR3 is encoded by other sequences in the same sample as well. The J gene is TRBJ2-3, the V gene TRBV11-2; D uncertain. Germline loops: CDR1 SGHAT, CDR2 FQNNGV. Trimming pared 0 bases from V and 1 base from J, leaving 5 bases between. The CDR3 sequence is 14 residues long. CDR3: CASSLDPGTDTQYF. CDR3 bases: TGTGCCAGCAGCTTAGATCCGGGCACAGATACGCAGTATTTT.

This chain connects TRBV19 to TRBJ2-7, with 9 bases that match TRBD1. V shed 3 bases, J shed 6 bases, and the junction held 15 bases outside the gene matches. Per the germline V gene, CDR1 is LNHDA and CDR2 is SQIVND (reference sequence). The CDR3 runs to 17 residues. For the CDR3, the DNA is TGTGCCAGTAGTATTGGGGGACAGGGTATTTCCTCTGGCGAGCAGTACTTC. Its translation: CASSIGGQGISSGEQYF.

The CDR3 sequence: CASSLELHYEQYF. The CDR3 region has the DNA TGTGCCAGCAGTTTAGAGCTACACTACGAGCAGTACTTC. The chain combines TRBV28 with TRBJ2-7, with D unresolved. Germline V gene data show CDR1 as MDHEN and CDR2 as SYDVKM. Trimming cost V 2 bases and J 3 bases, with 8 bases left between them. This CDR3 is 13 amino acids long.

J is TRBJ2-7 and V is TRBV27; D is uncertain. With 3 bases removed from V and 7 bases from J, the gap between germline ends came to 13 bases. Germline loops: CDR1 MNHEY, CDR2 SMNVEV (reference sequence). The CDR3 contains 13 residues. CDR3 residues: CASSFYPTDEQYF. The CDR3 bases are TGTGCCAGCAGTTTTTACCCTACTGATGAGCAGTACTTC.

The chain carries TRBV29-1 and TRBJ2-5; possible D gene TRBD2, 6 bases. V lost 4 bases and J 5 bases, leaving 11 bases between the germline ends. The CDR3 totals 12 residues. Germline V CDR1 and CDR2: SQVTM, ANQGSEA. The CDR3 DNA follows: TGCAGCGTTGTAGTAGCGGACGAGACCCAGTACTTC. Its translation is CSVVVADETQYF.

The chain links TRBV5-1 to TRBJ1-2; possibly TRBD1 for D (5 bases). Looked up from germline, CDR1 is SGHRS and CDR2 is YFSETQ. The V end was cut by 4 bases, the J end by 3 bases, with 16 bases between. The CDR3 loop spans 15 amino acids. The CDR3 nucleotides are TGCGCCAGCAGCGGGGGAGTCAGCCCTGACTATGGCTACACCTTC. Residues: CASSGGVSPDYGYTF.

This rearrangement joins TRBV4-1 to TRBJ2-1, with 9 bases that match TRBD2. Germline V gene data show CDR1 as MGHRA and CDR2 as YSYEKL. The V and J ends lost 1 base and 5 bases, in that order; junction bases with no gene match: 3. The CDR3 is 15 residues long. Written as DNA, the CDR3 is TGCGCCAGCAGCCAAGTAGCGGGAGTAGACAATGAGCAGTTCTTC. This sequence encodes CASSQVAGVDNEQFF.

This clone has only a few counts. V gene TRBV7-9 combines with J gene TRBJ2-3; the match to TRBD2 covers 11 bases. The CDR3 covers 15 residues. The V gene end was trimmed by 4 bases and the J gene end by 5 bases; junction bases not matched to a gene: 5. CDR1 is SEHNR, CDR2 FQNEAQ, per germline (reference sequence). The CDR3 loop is CASSWGLAEVDTQYF. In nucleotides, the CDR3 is TGTGCCAGCAGCTGGGGACTAGCGGAGGTAGATACGCAGTATTTT.

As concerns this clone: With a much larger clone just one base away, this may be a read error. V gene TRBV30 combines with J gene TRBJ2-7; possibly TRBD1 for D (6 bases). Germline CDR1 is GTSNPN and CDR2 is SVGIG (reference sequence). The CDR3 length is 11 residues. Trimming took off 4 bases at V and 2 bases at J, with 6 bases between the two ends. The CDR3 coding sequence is TGTGCCTGGAACAGGGCCTACGAGCAGTACTTC. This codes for CAWNRAYEQYF.

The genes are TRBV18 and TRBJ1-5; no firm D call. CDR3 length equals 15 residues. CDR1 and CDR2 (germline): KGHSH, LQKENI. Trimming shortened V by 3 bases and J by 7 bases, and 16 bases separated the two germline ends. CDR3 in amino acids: CASSPGEWVGQPQHF. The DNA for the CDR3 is TGTGCCAGCTCACCCGGGGAATGGGTCGGCCAGCCCCAGCATTTT. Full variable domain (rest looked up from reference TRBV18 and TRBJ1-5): NAGVMQNPRHLVRRRGQEARLRCSPMKGHSHVYWYRQLPEEGLKFMVYLQKENIIDESGMPKERFSAEFPKEGPSILRIQQVVRGDSAAYFCASSPGEWVGQPQHFGDGTRLSIL.

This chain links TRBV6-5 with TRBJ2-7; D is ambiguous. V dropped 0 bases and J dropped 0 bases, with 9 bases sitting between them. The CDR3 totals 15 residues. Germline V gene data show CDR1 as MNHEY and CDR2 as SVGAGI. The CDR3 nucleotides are TGTGCCAGCAGTTACTCGATAGGTAGCTCCTACGAGCAGTACTTC. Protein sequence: CASSYSIGSSYEQYF.

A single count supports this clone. CDR3 DNA sequence: TGTGCCAGCAGCCGAAGCTACGGGGGTCAAGAGACCCAGTACTTC. Protein product: CASSRSYGGQETQYF. This sequence joins TRBV27 and TRBJ2-5; the D gene is possibly TRBD2 (6 bases). Germline values: CDR1 MNHEY, CDR2 SMNVEV (reference sequence). The ends were cut back, 6 bases at V and 2 bases at J, with 16 bases in the middle. The CDR3 extends over 15 amino acids.

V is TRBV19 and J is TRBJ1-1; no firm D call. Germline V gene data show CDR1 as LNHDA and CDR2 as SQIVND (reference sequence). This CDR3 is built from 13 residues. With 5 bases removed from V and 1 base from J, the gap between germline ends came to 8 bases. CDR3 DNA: TGTGCCAGTAGTCCTAACCAGAACACTGAAGCTTTCTTT. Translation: CASSPNQNTEAFF.

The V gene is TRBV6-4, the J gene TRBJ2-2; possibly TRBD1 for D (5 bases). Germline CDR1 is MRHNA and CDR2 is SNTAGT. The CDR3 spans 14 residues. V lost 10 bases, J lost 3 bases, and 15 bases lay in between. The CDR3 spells CATRVVSDTGELFF. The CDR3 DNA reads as TGTGCCACCAGGGTGGTGTCCGACACCGGGGAGCTGTTTTTT.

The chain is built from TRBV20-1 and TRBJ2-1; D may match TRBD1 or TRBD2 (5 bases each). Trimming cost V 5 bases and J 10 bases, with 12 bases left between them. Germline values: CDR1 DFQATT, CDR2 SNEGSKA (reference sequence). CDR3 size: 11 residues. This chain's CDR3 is CSAGRRDEQFF. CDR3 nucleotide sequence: TGCAGTGCTGGTCGCAGGGACGAGCAGTTCTTC.

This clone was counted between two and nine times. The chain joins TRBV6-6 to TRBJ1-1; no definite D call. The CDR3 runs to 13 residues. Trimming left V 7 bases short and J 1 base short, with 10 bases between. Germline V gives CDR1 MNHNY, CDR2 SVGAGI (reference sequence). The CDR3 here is CASTPPGNTEAFF. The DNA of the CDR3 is TGTGCCAGCACGCCCCCGGGGAACACTGAAGCTTTCTTT.

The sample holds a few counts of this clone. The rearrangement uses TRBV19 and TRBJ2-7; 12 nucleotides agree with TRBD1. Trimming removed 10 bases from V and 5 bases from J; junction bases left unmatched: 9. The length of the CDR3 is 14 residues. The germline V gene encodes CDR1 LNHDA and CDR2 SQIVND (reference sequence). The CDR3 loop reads CATQKGQGADEQYF. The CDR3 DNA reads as TGTGCCACCCAAAAGGGACAGGGGGCCGACGAGCAGTACTTC.

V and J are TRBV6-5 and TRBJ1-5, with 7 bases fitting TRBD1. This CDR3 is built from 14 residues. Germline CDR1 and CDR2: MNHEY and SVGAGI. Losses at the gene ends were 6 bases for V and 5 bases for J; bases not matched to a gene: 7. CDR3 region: CASSQDRAYQPQHF. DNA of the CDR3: TGTGCCAGCAGCCAAGACAGGGCTTATCAGCCCCAGCATTTT.

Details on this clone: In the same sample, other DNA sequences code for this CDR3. This CDR3 is CASSEGYEQYF. The CDR3 DNA is TGTGCCAGCAGTGAGGGGTACGAGCAGTACTTC. This chain joins TRBV25-1 and TRBJ2-7; unclear D gene. Trimming removed 3 bases from V and 4 bases from J, with 4 bases in between. The CDR3 spans 11 residues. The V gene's germline CDR1 is MGHDK and CDR2 SYGVNS.

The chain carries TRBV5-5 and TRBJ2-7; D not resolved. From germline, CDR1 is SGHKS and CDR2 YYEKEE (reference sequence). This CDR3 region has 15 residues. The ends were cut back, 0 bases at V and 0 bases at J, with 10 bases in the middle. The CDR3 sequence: CASSLVYGYSYEQYF. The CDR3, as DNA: TGTGCCAGCAGCTTGGTTTACGGCTACTCCTACGAGCAGTACTTC.

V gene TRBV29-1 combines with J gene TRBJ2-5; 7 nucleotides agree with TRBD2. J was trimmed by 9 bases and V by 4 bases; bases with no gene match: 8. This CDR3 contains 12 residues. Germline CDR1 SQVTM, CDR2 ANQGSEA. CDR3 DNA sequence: TGCAGCGTTGCTACAGACGGGGGGTCCCAGTACTTC. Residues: CSVATDGGSQYF.

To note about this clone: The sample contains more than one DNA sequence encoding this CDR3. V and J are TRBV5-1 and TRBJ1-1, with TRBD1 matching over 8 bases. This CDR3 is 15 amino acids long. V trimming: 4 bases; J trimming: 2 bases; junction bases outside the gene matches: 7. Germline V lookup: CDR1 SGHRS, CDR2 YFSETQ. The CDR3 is CASSPWTGTNTEAFF. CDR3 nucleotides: TGCGCCAGCAGCCCGTGGACAGGGACCAACACTGAAGCTTTCTTT.

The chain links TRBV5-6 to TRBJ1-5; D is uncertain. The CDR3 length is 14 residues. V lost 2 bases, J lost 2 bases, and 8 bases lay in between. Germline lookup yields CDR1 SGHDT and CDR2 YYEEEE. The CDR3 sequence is CASSLSLGNQPQHF. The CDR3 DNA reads TGTGCCAGCAGCTTATCTCTGGGCAATCAGCCCCAGCATTTT.

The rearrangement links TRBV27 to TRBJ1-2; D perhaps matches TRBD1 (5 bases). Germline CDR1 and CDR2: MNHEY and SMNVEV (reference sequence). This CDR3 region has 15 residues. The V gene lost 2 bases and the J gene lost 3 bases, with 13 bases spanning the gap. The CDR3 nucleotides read TGTGCCAGCAGTTTAAAGGCAGGGTGGGACTATGGCTACACCTTC. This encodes CASSLKAGWDYGYTF.

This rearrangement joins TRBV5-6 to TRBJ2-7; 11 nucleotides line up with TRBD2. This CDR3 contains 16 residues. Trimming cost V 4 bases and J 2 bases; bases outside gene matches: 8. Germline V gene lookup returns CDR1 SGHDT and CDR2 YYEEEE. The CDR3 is CASSRSTSGSPYEQYF. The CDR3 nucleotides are TGTGCCAGCAGCCGCTCCACTAGCGGGAGTCCCTACGAGCAGTACTTC.

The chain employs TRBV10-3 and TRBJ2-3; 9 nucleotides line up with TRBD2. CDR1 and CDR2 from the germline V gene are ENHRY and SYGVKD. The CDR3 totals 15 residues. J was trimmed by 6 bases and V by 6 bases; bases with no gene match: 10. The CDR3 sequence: CAISTGTSITDTQYF. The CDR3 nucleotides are TGTGCCATCAGCACCGGGACTAGCATAACGGATACGCAGTATTTT.

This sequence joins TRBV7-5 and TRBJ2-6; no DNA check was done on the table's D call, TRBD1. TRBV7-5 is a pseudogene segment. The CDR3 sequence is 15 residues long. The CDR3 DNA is TGTGCCAGCCAAGTCAGACAAAGTCGGGCCAACGTCCTGACTTTC. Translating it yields CASQVRQSRANVLTF.

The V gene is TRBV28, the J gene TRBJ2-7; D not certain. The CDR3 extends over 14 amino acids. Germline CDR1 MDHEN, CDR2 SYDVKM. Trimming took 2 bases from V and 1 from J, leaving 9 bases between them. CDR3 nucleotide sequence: TGTGCCAGCAGTTTAATTTTGGGATCCTACGAGCAGTACTTC. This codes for CASSLILGSYEQYF.

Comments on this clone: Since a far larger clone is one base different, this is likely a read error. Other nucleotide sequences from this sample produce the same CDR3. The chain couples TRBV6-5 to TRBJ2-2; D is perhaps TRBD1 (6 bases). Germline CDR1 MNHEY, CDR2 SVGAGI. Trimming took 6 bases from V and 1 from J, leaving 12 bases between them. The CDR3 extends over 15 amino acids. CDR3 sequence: CASRTGQLNTGELFF. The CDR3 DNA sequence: TGTGCCAGCAGGACAGGACAACTGAACACCGGGGAGCTGTTTTTT.